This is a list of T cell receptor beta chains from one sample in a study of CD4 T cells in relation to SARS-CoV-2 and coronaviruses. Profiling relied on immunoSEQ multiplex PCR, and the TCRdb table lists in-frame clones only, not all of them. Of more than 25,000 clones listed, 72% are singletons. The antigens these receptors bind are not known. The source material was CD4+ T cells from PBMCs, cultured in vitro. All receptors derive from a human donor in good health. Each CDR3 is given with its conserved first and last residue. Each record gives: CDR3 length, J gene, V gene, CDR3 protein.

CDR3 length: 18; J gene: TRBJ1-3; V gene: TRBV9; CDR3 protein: CASSASYPGTRRGNTIYF
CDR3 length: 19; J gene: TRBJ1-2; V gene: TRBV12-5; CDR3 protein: CASGLPPRSLSGGDYGYTF
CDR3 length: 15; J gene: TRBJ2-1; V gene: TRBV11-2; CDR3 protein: CASSLDRTGSNEQFF
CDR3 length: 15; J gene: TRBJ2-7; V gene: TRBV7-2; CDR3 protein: CASSLAAGVAYEQYF
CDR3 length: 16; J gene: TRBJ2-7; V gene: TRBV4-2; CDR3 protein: CASSQESAGGIYEQYF
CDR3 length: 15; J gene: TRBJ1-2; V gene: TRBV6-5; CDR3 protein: CASRAKKGKRDGYTF
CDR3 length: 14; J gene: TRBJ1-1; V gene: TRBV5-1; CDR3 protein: CASSLNTMNTEAFF
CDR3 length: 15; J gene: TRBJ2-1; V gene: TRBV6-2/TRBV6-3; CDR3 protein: CASSLTSGSYNEQFF
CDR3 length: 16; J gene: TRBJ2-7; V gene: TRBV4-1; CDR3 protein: CASSQTPPGQGYEQYF
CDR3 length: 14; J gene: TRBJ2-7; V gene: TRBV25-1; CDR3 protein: CASSEYPGSYEQYF
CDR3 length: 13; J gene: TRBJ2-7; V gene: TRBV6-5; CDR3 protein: CASSPPRAHEQYF
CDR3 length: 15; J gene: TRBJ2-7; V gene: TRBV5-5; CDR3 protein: CASSSGLAGGYEQYF
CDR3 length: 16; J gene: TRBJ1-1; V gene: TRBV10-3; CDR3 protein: CAIRGGQVRGNTEAFF
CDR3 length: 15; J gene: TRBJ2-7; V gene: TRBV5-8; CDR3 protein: CASSYLASGSYEQYF
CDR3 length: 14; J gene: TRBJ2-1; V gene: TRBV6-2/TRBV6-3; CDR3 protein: CASSSGTSDNEQFF
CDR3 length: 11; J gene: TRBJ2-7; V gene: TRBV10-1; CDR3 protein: CASVSEREQYF
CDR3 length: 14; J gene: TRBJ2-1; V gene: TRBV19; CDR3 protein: CASSIGSRTGEQFF
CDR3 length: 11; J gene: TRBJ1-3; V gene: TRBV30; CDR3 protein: CAWERENTIYF
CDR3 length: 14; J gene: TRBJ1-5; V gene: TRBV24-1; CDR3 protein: CATVQFYSNQPQHF
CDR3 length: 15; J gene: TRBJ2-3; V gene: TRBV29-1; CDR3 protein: CSARLAGGSTDTQYF
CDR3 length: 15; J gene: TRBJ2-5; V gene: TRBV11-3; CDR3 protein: CASSFRAGAAETQYF
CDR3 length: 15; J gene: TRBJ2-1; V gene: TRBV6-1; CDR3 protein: CASSDKTESYNEQFF
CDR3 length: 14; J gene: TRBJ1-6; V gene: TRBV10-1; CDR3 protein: CASSTGQGNSPLHF
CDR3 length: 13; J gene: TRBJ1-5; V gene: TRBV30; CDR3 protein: CAWSTGGDQPQHF
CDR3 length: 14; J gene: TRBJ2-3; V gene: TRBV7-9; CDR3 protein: CASSSTGGSDTQYF
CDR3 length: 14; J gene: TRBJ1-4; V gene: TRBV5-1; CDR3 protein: CASSSGEANEKLFF
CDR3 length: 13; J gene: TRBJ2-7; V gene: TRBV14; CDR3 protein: CASSQDLRGEQYF
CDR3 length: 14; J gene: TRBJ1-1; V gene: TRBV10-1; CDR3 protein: CASSRAGRDTEAFF
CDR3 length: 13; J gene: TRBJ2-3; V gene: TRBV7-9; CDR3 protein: CASSSLGPDTQYF